Listed below are T cell receptor beta chains from one sample, sequenced in a study of T cells in Graves' hyperthyroidism and ophthalmopathy. TCRdb fed the multiplex PCR reads into MiXCR, producing one record per CDR3 protein. This table holds about 410,000 distinct CDR3 sequences, approximately 14% found once. Sequences were obtained from blood. These receptors all stem from a man between 18 and 35 years old with Graves' ophthalmopathy. CDR3s include the opening cysteine and the closing phenylalanine or tryptophan. D genes are given only for firm matches. Rows give clone size only sometimes, using once, few, many, or a class for an expanded clone.

D gene	clone size	V gene	J gene	CDR3 protein	CDR3 DNA
TRBD1	few	TRBV4-1	TRBJ1-6	CASSLQDRVDSPLHF	TGCGCCAGCAGCTTACAAGACAGGGTAGATTCACCCCTCCACTTT
TRBD1	many	TRBV2	TRBJ1-6	CASRDGQGGNSPLHF	TGTGCCAGCAGGGACGGACAGGGTGGGAATTCACCCCTCCACTTT
NA	few	TRBV13	TRBJ2-1	CASSFDTYNEQFF	TGTGCCAGCAGCTTCGACACCTACAATGAGCAGTTCTTC
TRBD2	NA	TRBV7-8	TRBJ2-1	CASSFLAGIYNEQFF	TGTGCCAGCAGCTTTCTAGCGGGGATTTACAATGAGCAGTTCTTC
TRBD1	NA	TRBV6-1	TRBJ2-3	CASSDQGAGTDTQYF	TGTGCCAGCAGTGACCAGGGGGCGGGCACAGATACGCAGTATTTT
NA	NA	TRBV20-1	TRBJ2-1	CSARDGRTQRQFF	TGCAGTGCTAGAGATGGCCGGACCCAGCGGCAGTTCTTC
NA	many	TRBV6-1	TRBJ1-3	CASSYLNPTGSSGNTIYF	TGTGCCAGCAGTTACTTGAATCCGACAGGTAGCTCTGGAAACACCATATATTTT
NA	many	TRBV11-3	TRBJ2-1	CASRRSSYNEQFF	TGTGCCAGCCGTCGTAGCTCCTACAATGAGCAGTTCTTC
NA	many	TRBV3-1	TRBJ2-1	CASSQDLGLYNEQFF	TGTGCCAGCAGCCAAGATCTCGGACTCTACAATGAGCAGTTCTTC
NA	NA	TRBV24-1	TRBJ2-1	CATSFGQLGQFF	TGTGCCACCAGCTTTGGACAGTTAGGGCAGTTCTTC
NA	many	TRBV12-3/TRBV12-4	TRBJ2-7	CASSSLRSFSSYEQYF	TGTGCCAGCAGTTCATTGCGGAGCTTTAGCTCCTACGAGCAGTACTTC
TRBD1	NA	TRBV4-1	TRBJ1-1	CASRSRKGQANTEAFF	TGCGCCAGCAGAAGTCGGAAGGGACAGGCGAACACTGAAGCTTTCTTT
NA	NA	TRBV6-1	TRBJ1-2	CASSRDLGYGYTF	TGTGCCAGCAGCCGGGACCTCGGCTATGGCTACACCTTC
TRBD1	many	TRBV2	TRBJ1-3	CASSVGQIRSGNTIYF	TGTGCCAGCAGTGTGGGACAGATCCGCTCTGGAAACACCATATATTTT
NA	NA	TRBV6-1	TRBJ2-6	CASRLPGAFSGANVLTF	TGTGCCAGCAGGCTCCCGGGAGCCTTCTCTGGGGCCAACGTCCTGACTTTC
NA	NA	TRBV9	TRBJ2-6	CASSVTSDVPGANVLTF	TGTGCCAGCAGCGTAACCAGCGATGTCCCTGGGGCCAACGTCCTGACTTTC
NA	NA	TRBV2	TRBJ2-1	CASWERGGYNEQFF	TGTGCCAGCTGGGAGAGGGGAGGTTACAATGAGCAGTTCTTC
TRBD2	many	TRBV20-1	TRBJ2-7	CSARAGGTSGDYEQYF	TGCAGTGCTAGAGCGGGGGGGACTAGCGGTGACTACGAGCAGTACTTC
NA	NA	TRBV19	TRBJ2-7	CASSTQTWEYEQYF	TGTGCCAGTAGTACCCAAACGTGGGAATACGAGCAGTACTTC
NA	NA	TRBV20-1	TRBJ2-7	CSARTPQGGWIRYEQYF	TGCAGTGCTAGAACCCCGCAGGGGGGCTGGATAAGATACGAGCAGTACTTC
NA	many	TRBV7-2	TRBJ1-3	CASSSGQFAGNTIYF	TGTGCCAGCAGCTCTGGACAATTCGCTGGAAACACCATATATTTT
TRBD2	many	TRBV5-6	TRBJ2-1	CASSLRLTSRNEQFF	TGTGCCAGCAGCTTAAGGCTGACTAGCCGCAATGAGCAGTTCTTC
NA	many	TRBV29-1	TRBJ2-5	CSVSPSSGETQYF	TGCAGCGTTTCTCCCTCCTCAGGAGAGACCCAGTACTTC
NA	many	TRBV4-1	TRBJ1-2	CASSQAGTQVYGYTF	TGCGCCAGCAGCCAAGCAGGGACCCAAGTCTATGGCTACACCTTC
NA	NA	TRBV6-1	TRBJ2-7	CASRSGTRAYEQYF	TGTGCCAGCAGGTCCGGGACACGGGCCTACGAGCAGTACTTC
TRBD2	NA	TRBV7-2	TRBJ2-1	CASSSGAGGLNEQFF	TGTGCCAGCAGCTCCGGAGCGGGAGGGCTGAATGAGCAGTTCTTC
NA	many	TRBV29-1	TRBJ1-2	CSVVATGKDYGYTF	TGCAGCGTTGTGGCCACAGGGAAGGACTATGGCTACACCTTC
TRBD1	NA	TRBV6-5	TRBJ1-2	CASSYSTGGGYGYTF	TGTGCCAGCAGTTACTCGACAGGGGGGGGCTATGGCTACACCTTC
NA	many	TRBV18	TRBJ1-1	CASSPDRTTEAFF	TGTGCCAGCTCACCAGACAGGACCACTGAAGCTTTCTTT
TRBD1	many	TRBV12-3/TRBV12-4	TRBJ2-7	CASRDRGGNSYEQYF	TGTGCCAGCAGGGACAGGGGAGGGAATTCCTACGAGCAGTACTTC
TRBD2	many	TRBV6-6	TRBJ2-7	CASSYYSREPRYEQYF	TGTGCCAGCAGTTACTATTCGCGGGAGCCCCGCTACGAGCAGTACTTC
NA	NA	TRBV20-1	TRBJ2-1	CSARDQAGAYNEQFF	TGCAGTGCTAGAGATCAAGCCGGGGCATACAATGAGCAGTTCTTC
NA	many	TRBV7-9	TRBJ2-5	CASSASGTQETQYF	TGTGCCAGCAGCGCCTCCGGGACTCAAGAGACCCAGTACTTC
NA	many	TRBV18	TRBJ2-5	CASQTHPQETQYF	TGTGCCAGCCAGACCCATCCCCAAGAGACCCAGTACTTC
NA	many	TRBV10-1	TRBJ2-7	CASSGLGDEQYF	TGCGCCAGCAGTGGACTAGGTGACGAGCAGTACTTC
NA	many	TRBV20-1	TRBJ1-1	CSARGPTEAFF	TGCAGTGCTAGAGGCCCCACTGAAGCTTTCTTT
NA	many	TRBV3-1	TRBJ1-4	CASSQQAGFEKLFF	TGTGCCAGCAGCCAACAGGCCGGCTTTGAAAAACTGTTTTTT
TRBD1	few	TRBV5-4	TRBJ2-5	CASSYADRVGETQYF	TGTGCCAGCAGCTACGCAGACAGGGTGGGCGAGACCCAGTACTTC
NA	many	TRBV11-2	TRBJ2-2	CASSVLSVTNTGELFF	TGTGCCAGCAGCGTCCTCTCCGTGACGAACACCGGGGAGCTGTTTTTT
TRBD2	once	TRBV24-1	TRBJ2-3	CATSDLSGGVTDTQYF	TGTGCCACCAGTGATTTATCGGGGGGGGTAACAGATACGCAGTATTTT
TRBD2	many	TRBV3-1	TRBJ2-5	CASSQASAGIGETQYF	TGTGCCAGCAGCCAAGCGTCAGCGGGGATAGGAGAGACCCAGTACTTC
NA	many	TRBV3-1	TRBJ1-1	CASSQDPGRPEAFF	TGTGCCAGCAGCCAAGATCCTGGCCGGCCTGAAGCTTTCTTT
TRBD2	many	TRBV11-3	TRBJ2-1	CASSPRTSGGKKDNEQFF	TGTGCCAGCAGCCCCCGGACTAGCGGGGGGAAAAAAGACAATGAGCAGTTCTTC